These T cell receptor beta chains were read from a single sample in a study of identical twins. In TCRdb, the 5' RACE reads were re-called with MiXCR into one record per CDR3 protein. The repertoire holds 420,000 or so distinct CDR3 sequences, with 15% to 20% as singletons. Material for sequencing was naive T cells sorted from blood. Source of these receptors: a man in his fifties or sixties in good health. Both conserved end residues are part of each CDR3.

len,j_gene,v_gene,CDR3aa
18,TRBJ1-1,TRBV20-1,CSARASRWQTNMNTEAFF
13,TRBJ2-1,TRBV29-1,CSVVAVTYNEQFF
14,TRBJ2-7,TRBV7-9,CASSSGDSFYEQYF
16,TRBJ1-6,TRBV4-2,CASSRTAGSYNSPLHF
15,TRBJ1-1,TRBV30,CAWSVLRGMNTEAFF
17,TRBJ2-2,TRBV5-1,CASSTQLRGSNTGELFF
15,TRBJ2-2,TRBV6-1,CASSDTDRYTGELFF
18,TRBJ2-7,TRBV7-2,CASSLAGTSGGVSYEQYF
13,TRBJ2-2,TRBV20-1,CSASGQGIGELFF
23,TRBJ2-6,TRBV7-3,CASSRKWGGYDSHTISGANVLTF
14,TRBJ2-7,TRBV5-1,CASSLQDRGVEQYF
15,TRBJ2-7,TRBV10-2,CASSPIAGRLYEQYF
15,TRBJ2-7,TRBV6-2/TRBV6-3,CASTTRTGGVYEQYF
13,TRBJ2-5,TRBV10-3,CAISGGQQETQYF
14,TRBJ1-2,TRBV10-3,CAISEQGVGYGYTF
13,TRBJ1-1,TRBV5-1,CASSPRGPTEAFF
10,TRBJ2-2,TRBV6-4,CASSPGELFF
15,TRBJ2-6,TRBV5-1,CASSFVGSGANVLTF
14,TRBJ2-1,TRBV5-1,CASRGTSGTDEQFF
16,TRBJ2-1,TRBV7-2,CASSFYSGSSYNEQFF
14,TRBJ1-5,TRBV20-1,CSARTGGGDQPQHF
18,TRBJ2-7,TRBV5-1,CASSLGLAGEWESYEQYF
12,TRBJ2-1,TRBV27,CASSVLGNEQFF
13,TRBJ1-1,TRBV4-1,CASRQTANTEAFF
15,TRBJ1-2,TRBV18,CASSPRAGVNYGYTF
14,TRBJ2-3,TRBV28,CASRRLAGKDTQYF
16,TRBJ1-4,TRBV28,CASSLQDSADHEKLFF
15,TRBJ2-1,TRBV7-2,CASSLVASGHNEQFF
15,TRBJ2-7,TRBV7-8,CASSLATGAGYEQYF
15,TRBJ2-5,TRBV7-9,CASSPGTRSDETQYF
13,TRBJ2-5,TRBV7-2,CASSGTSGETQYF